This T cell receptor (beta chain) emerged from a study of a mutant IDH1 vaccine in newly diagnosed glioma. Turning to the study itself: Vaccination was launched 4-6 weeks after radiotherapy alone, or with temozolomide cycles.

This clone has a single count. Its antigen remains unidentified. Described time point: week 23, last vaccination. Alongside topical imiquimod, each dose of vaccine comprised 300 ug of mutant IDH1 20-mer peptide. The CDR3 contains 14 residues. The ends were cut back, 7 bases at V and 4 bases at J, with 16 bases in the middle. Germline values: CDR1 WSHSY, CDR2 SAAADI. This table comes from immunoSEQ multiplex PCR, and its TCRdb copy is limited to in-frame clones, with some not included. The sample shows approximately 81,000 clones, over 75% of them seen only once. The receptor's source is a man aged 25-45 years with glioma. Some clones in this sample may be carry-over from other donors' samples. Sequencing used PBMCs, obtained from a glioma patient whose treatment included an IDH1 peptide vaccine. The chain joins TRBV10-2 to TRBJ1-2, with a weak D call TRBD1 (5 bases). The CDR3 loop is CASTLGTGGYGYTF. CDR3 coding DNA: TGCGCCAGCACACTAGGGACGGGAGGCTATGGCTACACCTTC.